These T cell receptor beta chains were read from a single sample in a study of blood T cell repertoires in COVID-19. Sequencing was performed with immunoSEQ multiplex PCR; in TCRdb, only in-frame clones are kept and a portion is missing. The table lists approximately 110,000 clones, over 65% of them singletons, with around 0.9% in the top ten. Sequenced sample: peripheral blood. These receptor sequences come from a human donor with acute or convalescent COVID-19. The donor label of this sample is uncertain. CDR3s include the opening cysteine and the closing phenylalanine or tryptophan. The D gene is left open where the match is weak.

D gene,V gene,CDR3 protein
TRBD2,TRBV27,CASSPGLGTGELFF
-,TRBV24-1,CATSDLGGPDTQYF
TRBD2,TRBV2,CASSGLAGIAGELFF
-,TRBV18,CASSPEEATPRGKYF
TRBD1,TRBV19,CASSARDSPPYGYTF
TRBD1,TRBV5-1,CASNKQGAGETQYF
TRBD1,TRBV7-9,CASSSTQTGNYGYTF
TRBD1,TRBV18,CASANFPTGGKMLETQYF
-,TRBV27,CASSYSLNTGELFF
-,TRBV19,CAVFRGLNYGYTF
-,TRBV7-8,CASSLPGPGEQYF
-,TRBV7-6,CASSFSQGPTDTQYF
-,TRBV4-1,CASSHTSRADYEQYF
TRBD1,TRBV5-1,CASSFGTGAFTEAFF
-,TRBV5-1,CASSLQGNEQYF
TRBD2,TRBV19,CASSVGLEVTGELFF
-,TRBV7-3,CASSLQGRGYNSPLHF
TRBD1,TRBV15,CATSVQGDTIYF
-,TRBV24-1,CATSPNRASGANVLTF
TRBD2,TRBV11-2,CASSLRAGGDNEQFF
-,TRBV7-3,CASSLYAVQGTDTQYF
-,TRBV30,CAWSDRRMAKNIQYF
-,TRBV19,CASSIGAPLNEQFF
-,TRBV10-3,CATGGAGKGLTYEQYF
-,TRBV5-1,CASSLVPEETQYF
TRBD1,TRBV19,CASSRDRVNSPLHF
-,TRBV7-3,CASSLRGDTNEKLFF
-,TRBV12-3/TRBV12-4,CASSRDQGGYTF
-,TRBV2,CASSPGSNSNQPQHF
-,TRBV24-1,CATSDYRSNQPQHF
-,TRBV10-2,CASSQKETQYF
TRBD1,TRBV6-1,CASSDDRGRGTDTQYF
-,TRBV6-5,CASRWTEMNTEAFF
TRBD1,TRBV28,CASSANRDRDEKLFF
TRBD1,TRBV7-9,CASSPQGKETQYF
TRBD2,TRBV11-2,CASSLIRLAGVNRPGELFF
TRBD1,TRBV5-1,CASRQDRDSPLHF